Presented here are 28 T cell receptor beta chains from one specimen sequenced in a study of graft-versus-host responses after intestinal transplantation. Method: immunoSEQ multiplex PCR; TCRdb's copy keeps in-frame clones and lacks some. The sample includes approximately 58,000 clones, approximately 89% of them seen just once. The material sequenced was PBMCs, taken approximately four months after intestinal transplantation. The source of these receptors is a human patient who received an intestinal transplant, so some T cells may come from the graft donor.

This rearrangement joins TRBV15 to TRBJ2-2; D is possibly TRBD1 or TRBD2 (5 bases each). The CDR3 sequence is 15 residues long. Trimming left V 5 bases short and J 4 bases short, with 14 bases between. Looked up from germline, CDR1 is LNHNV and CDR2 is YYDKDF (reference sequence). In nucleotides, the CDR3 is TGTGCCACCAGCCCCCGGGACGGACCCACCGGGGAGCTGTTTTTT. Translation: CATSPRDGPTGELFF.

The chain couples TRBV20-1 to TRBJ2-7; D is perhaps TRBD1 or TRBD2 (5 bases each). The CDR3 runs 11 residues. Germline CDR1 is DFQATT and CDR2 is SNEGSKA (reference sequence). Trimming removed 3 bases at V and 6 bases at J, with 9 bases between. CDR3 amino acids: CSASLGTEQYF. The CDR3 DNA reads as TGCAGTGCTAGTTTGGGGACCGAGCAGTACTTC.

The CDR3 sequence: CASSDRNYEQYF. Here the CDR3 DNA reads TGTGCCAGTAGTGACAGGAACTACGAGCAGTACTTC. J is TRBJ2-7 and V is TRBV19; TRBD1 might be the D (6 bases). The CDR3 covers 12 residues. The germline V gene encodes CDR1 LNHDA and CDR2 SQIVND (reference sequence). The V end lost 5 bases, the J end lost 3 bases, and 8 bases lay between the germline ends. Looking up the rest from reference TRBV19 and TRBJ2-7 gives the full variable domain: DGGITQSPKYLFRKEGQNVTLSCEQNLNHDAMYWYRQDPGQGLRLIYYSQIVNDFQKGDIAEGYSVSREKKESFPLTVTSAQKNPTAFYLCASSDRNYEQYFGPGTRLTVT.

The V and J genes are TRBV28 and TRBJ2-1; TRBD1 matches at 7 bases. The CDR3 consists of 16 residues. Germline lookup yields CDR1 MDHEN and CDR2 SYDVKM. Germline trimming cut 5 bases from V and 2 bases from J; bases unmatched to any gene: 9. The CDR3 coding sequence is TGTGCCAGCAGTCTCCTTGTGGGACAGCCCTACAATGAGCAGTTCTTC. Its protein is CASSLLVGQPYNEQFF.

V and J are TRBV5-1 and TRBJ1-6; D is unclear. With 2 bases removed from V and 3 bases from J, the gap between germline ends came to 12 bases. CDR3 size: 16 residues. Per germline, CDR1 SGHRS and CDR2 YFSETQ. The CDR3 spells CASSFEGPYYNSPLHF. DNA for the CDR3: TGCGCCAGCAGCTTTGAAGGGCCGTACTATAATTCACCCCTCCACTTT.

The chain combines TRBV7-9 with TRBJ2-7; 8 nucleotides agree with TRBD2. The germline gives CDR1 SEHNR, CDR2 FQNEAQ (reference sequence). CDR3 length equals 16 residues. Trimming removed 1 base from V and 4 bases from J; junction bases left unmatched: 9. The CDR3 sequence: CASSLEGSGIVYEQYF. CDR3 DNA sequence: TGTGCCAGCAGCTTAGAGGGTAGCGGGATTGTTTACGAGCAGTACTTC. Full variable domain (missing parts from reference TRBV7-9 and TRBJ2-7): DTGVSQNPRHKITKRGQNVTFRCDPISEHNRLYWYRQTLGQGPEFLTYFQNEAQLEKSRLLSDRFSAERPKGSFSTLEIQRTEQGDSAMYLCASSLEGSGIVYEQYFGPGTRLTVT.

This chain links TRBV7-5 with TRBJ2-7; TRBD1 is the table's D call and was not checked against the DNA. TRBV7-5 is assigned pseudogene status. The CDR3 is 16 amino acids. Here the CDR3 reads CARSPGDNTSSYEQYF. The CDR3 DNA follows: TGTGCCAGAAGCCCAGGTGATAATACCAGCTCCTACGAGCAGTACTTC.

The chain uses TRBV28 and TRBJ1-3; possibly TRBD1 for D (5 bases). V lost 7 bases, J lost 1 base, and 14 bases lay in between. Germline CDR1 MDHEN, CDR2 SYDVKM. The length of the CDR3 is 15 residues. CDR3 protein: CASTLGGESGNTIYF. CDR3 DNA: TGTGCCAGCACCCTAGGAGGGGAATCTGGAAACACCATATATTTT.

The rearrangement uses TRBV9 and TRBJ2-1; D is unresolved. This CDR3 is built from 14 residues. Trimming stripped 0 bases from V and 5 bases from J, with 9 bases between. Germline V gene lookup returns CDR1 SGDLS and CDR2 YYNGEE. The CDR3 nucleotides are TGTGCCAGCAGCGTAGGACAAATAGACAATGAGCAGTTCTTC. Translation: CASSVGQIDNEQFF.

DNA for the CDR3: TGTGCCAGCAGCTTAATAAATAAGGGGACTGAAGCTTTCTTT. It encodes CASSLINKGTEAFF. The V call is TRBV7-9, the J call TRBJ1-1, with a weak D call TRBD1 (5 bases). The CDR3 totals 14 residues. Trimming left V 2 bases short and J 5 bases short, with 12 bases between. Germline CDR1 SEHNR, CDR2 FQNEAQ (reference sequence).

CDR3 in amino acids: CASSLEFGRDEQYF. DNA of the CDR3: TGCGCCAGCAGCTTGGAATTCGGCAGGGACGAGCAGTACTTC. This chain joins TRBV5-1 and TRBJ2-7; TRBD1 is a possible D gene (5 bases). V lost 0 bases to trimming and J lost 5 bases, with 12 bases between them. CDR3 size: 14 residues. The germline gives CDR1 SGHRS, CDR2 YFSETQ.

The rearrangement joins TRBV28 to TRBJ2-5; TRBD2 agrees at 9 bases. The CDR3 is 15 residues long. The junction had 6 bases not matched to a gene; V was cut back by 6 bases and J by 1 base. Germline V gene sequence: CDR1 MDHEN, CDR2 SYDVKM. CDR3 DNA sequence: TGTGCCAGCAGCCTTAGCGGGGGTGTCCAAGAGACCCAGTACTTC. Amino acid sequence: CASSLSGGVQETQYF.

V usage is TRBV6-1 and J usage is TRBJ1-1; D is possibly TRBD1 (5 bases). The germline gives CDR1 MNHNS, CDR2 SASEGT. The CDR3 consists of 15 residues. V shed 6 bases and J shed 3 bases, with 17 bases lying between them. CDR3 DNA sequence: TGTGCCAGCAGCCCCCGCTGGGGGGTGGACACTGAAGCTTTCTTT. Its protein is CASSPRWGVDTEAFF.

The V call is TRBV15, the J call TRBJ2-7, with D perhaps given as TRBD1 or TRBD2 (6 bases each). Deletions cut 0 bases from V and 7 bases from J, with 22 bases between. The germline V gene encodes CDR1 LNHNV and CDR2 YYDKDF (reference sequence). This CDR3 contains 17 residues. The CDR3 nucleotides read TGTGCCACCAGCAGAGATTTTTTGGGGGGCGGAGGGGATGAGCAGTACTTC. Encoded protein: CATSRDFLGGGGDEQYF.

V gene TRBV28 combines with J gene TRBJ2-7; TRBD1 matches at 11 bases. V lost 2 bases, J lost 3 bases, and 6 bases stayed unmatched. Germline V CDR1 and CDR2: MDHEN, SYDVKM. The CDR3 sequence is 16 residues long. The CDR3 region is CASSLKLGTGGYEQYF. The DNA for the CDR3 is TGTGCCAGCAGTTTAAAGCTCGGGACAGGGGGCTACGAGCAGTACTTC.

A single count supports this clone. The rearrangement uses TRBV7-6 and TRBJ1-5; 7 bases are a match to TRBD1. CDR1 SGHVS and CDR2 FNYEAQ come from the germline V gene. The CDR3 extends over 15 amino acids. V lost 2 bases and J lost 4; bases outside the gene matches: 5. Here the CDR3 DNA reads TGTGCCAGCAGCTTAAGGACAGGCCGGAATCAGCCCCAGCATTTT. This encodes CASSLRTGRNQPQHF.

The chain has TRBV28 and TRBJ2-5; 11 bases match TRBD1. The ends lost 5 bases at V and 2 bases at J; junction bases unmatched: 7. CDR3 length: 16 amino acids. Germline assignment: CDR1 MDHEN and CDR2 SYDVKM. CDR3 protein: CASSPYGTGGQETQYF. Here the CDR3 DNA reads TGTGCCAGCAGTCCATATGGGACAGGGGGTCAAGAGACCCAGTACTTC.

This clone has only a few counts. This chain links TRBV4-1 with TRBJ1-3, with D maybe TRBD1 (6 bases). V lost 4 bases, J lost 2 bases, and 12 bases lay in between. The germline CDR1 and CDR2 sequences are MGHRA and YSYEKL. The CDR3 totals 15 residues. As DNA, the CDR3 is TGCGCCAGCAGCCGGGAAGGGGGGGCTGGAAACACCATATATTTT. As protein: CASSREGGAGNTIYF.

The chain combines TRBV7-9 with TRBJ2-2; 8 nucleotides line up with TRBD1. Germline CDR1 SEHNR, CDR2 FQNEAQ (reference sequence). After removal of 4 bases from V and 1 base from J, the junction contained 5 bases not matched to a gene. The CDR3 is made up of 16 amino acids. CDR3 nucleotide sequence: TGTGCCAGCAGCTCCGGACAGGGCAGGAACACCGGGGAGCTGTTTTTT. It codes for CASSSGQGRNTGELFF.

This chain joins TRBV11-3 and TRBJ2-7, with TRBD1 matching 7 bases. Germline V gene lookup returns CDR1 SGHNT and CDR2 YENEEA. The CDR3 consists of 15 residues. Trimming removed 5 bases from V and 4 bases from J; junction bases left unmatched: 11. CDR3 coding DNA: TGTGCCAGCAGCCCGTTACAGGGGTGGGTATACGAGCAGTACTTC. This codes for CASSPLQGWVYEQYF. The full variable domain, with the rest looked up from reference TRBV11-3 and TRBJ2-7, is EAGVVQSPRYKIIEKKQPVAFWCNPISGHNTLYWYLQNLGQGPELLIRYENEEAVDDSQLPKDRFSAERLKGVDSTLKIQPAELGDSAVYLCASSPLQGWVYEQYFGPGTRLTVT.

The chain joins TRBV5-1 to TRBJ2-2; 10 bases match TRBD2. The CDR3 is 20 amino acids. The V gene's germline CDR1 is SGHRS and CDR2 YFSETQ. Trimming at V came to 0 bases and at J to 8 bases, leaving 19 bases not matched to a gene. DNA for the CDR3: TGCGCCAGCAGCTTGGTGCCAGGGCTCTTACTAGCGGGATTAAAGGGGGAGCTGTTTTTT. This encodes CASSLVPGLLLAGLKGELFF.

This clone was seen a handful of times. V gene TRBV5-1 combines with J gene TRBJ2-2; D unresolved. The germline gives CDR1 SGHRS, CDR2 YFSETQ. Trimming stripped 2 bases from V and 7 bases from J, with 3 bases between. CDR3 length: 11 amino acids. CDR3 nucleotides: TGCGCCAGCAGCTTCGGCGGGGAGCTGTTTTTT. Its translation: CASSFGGELFF.

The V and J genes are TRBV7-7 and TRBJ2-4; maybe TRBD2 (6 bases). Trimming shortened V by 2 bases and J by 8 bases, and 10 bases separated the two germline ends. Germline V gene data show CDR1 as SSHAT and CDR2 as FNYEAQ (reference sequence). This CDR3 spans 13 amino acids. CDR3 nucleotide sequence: TGTGCCAGCAGCTTACAGTGGGGGGACATTCAGTACTTC. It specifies CASSLQWGDIQYF.

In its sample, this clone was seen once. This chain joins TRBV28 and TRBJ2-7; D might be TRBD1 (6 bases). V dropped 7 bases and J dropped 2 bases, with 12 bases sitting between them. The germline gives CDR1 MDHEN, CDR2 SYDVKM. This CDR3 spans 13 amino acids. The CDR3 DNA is TGTGCCAGCAAACCGCCAGGGGCCTACGAGCAGTACTTC. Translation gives CASKPPGAYEQYF.

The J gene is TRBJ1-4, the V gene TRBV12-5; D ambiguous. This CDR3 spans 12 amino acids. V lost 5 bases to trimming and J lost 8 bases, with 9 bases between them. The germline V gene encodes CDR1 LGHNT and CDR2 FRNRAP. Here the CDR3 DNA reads TGTGCTAGTGGTCTGCGGGAAGAAAAACTGTTTTTT. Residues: CASGLREEKLFF.

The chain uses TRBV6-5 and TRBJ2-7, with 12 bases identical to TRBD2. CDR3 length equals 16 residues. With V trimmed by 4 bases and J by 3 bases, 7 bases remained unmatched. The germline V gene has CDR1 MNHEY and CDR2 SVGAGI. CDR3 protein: CASSSGLAGFFYEQYF. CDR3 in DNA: TGTGCCAGCAGTTCCGGACTAGCGGGGTTCTTCTACGAGCAGTACTTC.

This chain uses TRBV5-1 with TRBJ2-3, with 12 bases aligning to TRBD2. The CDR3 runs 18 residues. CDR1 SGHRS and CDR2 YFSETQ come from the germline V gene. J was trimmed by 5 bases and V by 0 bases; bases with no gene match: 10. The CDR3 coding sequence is TGCGCCAGCAGCTTGGCAAGCCGACTAGCGGGAGTGGTAGATACGCAGTATTTT. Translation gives CASSLASRLAGVVDTQYF.

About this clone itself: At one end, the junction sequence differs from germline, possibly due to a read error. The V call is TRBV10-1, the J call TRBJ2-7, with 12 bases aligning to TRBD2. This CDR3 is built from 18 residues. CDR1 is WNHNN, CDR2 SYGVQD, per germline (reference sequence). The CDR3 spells CATRKGETSGRASFEQYF. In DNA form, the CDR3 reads TGCGCCACCAGAAAGGGGGAGACTAGCGGGAGAGCCTCCTTCGAGCAGTACTTC.